This T cell receptor beta chain was sequenced for a study of blood T cells in healthy people across ages. With a J-beta primer mix and a sample-barcoded 5' primer, a second PCR ran about 7 to 12 cycles. Each cDNA molecule received a tag from a template-switch adaptor that had 12 random nucleotides. No fewer than 3 million CDR3-containing paired-end reads came from each sample. TCRdb re-derived calls from the 5' RACE reads in MiXCR, one entry per CDR3 protein. This table has almost 300,000 distinct CDR3 sequences, about 25% appearing once. CDR1 is SGHAT and CDR2 is FQNNGV in the germline V gene. The CDR3 spans 13 residues. Trimming took 3 bases from V and 4 from J, leaving 9 bases between them.

Sequences were obtained from blood. The chain carries TRBV11-2 and TRBJ1-2; D unresolved. The TCR originated in a woman aged 65 to 85 in good health. CDR3 DNA sequence: TGTGCCAGCAGCTTCGAAAAGGGCTATGGCTACACCTTC. This encodes CASSFEKGYGYTF.